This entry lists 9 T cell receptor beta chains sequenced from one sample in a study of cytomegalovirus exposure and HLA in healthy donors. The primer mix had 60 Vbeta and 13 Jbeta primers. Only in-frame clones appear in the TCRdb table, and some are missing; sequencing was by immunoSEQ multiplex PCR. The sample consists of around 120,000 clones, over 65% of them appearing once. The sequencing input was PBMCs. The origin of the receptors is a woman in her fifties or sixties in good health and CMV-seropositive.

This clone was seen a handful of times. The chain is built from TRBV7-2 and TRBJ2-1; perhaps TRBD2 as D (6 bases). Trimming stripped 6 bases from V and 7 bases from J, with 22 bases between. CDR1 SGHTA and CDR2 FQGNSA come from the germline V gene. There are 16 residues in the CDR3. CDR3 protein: CASRKGRGTPPNEQFF. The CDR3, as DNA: TGTGCCAGCAGAAAAGGGCGGGGAACCCCTCCAAATGAGCAGTTCTTC.

CDR3 DNA: TGTGCCAGCAGGCAGGACAGTACCTACGAGCAGTACTTC. It is translated as CASRQDSTYEQYF. The chain joins TRBV2 to TRBJ2-7; the D gene is possibly TRBD1 (6 bases). The CDR3 loop spans 13 amino acids. V was cut by 6 bases and J by 2 bases, with 11 bases left in between. Germline CDR1 reads SNHLY; CDR2 reads FYNNEI.

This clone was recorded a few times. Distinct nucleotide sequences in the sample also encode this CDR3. The DNA for the CDR3 is TGTGCCAGCTCGGGGGCTAGGTACGAGCAGTACTTC. Amino acids: CASSGARYEQYF. The chain has TRBV18 and TRBJ2-7; maybe TRBD1 (6 bases). In germline, CDR1 is KGHSH, CDR2 LQKENI. This CDR3 has 12 residues. With 6 bases removed from V and 4 bases from J, the gap between germline ends came to 10 bases.

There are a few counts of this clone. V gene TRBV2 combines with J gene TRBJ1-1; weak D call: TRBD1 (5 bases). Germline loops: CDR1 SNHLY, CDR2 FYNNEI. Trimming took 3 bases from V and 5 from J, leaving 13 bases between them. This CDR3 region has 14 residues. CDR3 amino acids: CASSDVGARTEAFF. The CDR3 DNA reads TGTGCCAGCAGTGACGTTGGGGCTCGAACTGAAGCTTTCTTT.

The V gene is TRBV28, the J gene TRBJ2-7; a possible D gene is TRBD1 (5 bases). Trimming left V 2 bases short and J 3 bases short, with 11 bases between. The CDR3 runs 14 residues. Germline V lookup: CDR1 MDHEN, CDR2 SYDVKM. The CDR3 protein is CASSLGPGRYEQYF. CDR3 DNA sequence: TGTGCCAGCAGTTTAGGACCAGGGCGCTACGAGCAGTACTTC.

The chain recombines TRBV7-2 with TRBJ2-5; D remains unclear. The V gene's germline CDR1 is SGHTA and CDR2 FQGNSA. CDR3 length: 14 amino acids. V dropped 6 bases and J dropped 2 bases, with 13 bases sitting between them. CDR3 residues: CASRPSPSQETQYF. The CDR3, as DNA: TGTGCCAGCAGGCCGAGCCCATCTCAAGAGACCCAGTACTTC.

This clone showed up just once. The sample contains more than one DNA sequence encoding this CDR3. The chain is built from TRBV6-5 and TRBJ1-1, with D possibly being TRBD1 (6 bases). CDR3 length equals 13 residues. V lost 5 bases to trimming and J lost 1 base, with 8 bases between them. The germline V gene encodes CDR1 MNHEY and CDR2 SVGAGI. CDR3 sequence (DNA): TGTGCCAGCAGTAGGACAGCGAACACTGAAGCTTTCTTT. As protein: CASSRTANTEAFF.

The CDR3 DNA reads TGCGCCAGCAGCCAAGATTCGGGACAGGGAGGCTATGGCTACACCTTC. Translating it yields CASSQDSGQGGYGYTF. The gene calls are TRBV4-1 and TRBJ1-2, with 9 bases lining up with TRBD1. J lost 4 bases, V lost 0 bases, and 6 bases had no gene match. The CDR3 extends over 16 amino acids. Germline V gene lookup returns CDR1 MGHRA and CDR2 YSYEKL.

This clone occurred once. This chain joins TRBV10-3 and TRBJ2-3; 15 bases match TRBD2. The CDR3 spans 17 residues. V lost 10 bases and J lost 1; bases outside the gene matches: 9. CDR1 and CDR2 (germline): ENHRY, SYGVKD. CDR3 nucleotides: TGTGCCAGCCGGACTAGCGGGGGGGCCTACGGCACAGATACGCAGTATTTT. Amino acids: CASRTSGGAYGTDTQYF.